This T cell receptor (beta chain) is from a study of shared clonotypes between healthy human individuals. Genomic DNA per cell subset filled all wells of several immunoSEQ plates. Authors' analysis steps: Junction-only immunoSEQ data arrived without quality scores, meaning filtering differed. Some clones are missing from TCRdb's copy, which holds only in-frame ones; the method was immunoSEQ multiplex PCR. That table furnishes V, J and clone size, whereas the DNA furnished D and trimming. The repertoire holds roughly 2 million clones, with 90% to 95% as singletons. Remarks on this clone: Its antigen is not known.

Overall study findings and caveats: Shared across a few donors were around 5% of the naive CD4 clonotypes.

This sequence originates from a man in his late teens or twenties in good health. Material: naive CD4+ T cells sorted from blood. The subset is: CD45RA+ positively selected.

In DNA form, the CDR3 reads TGTGCCAGCAGTGAAGCAGGCCTGGGCCTAGGCAATCAGCCCCAGCATTTT. Amino acids: CASSEAGLGLGNQPQHF. The chain has TRBV6-1 and TRBJ1-5, with D hard to call. Trimming cost V 0 bases and J 2 bases, with 14 bases left between them. Germline CDR1 is MNHNS and CDR2 is SASEGT. This CDR3 has 17 amino acids.